Each of the 29 T cell receptor beta chains below was sequenced from the same sample in a study of cytomegalovirus exposure and HLA in healthy donors. The primer mix had 60 Vbeta and 13 Jbeta primers. Profiling relied on immunoSEQ multiplex PCR, and the TCRdb table lists in-frame clones only, not all of them. The sample shows under 75,000 clones, about nine tenths of them seen only once. The sequenced sample was PBMCs. The source of these receptors is a woman aged 25 to 45 in good health and CMV-seronegative.

CDR3 protein: CASSPVGGGYEQYF. The CDR3 DNA is TGTGCCAGCAGCCCCGTAGGGGGGGGCTACGAGCAGTACTTC. The chain has TRBV7-2 and TRBJ2-7, with D tentatively TRBD2 (7 bases). Per germline, CDR1 SGHTA and CDR2 FQGNSA. Trimming left V 5 bases short and J 3 bases short, with 14 bases between. The CDR3 sequence is 14 residues long.

This clone was counted between two and nine times. The chain links TRBV6-4 to TRBJ1-1; D not resolved. V was cut by 3 bases and J by 5 bases, with 10 bases left in between. This CDR3 comprises 13 residues. Germline assignment: CDR1 MRHNA and CDR2 SNTAGT. The CDR3 coding sequence is TGTGCCAGCAGTGATAACATCCAGACTGAAGCTTTCTTT. Its protein product is CASSDNIQTEAFF.

This clone is labeled medium-sized (0.01 to 0.1%). The gene calls are TRBV4-2 and TRBJ2-2; tentatively, D is TRBD2 (5 bases). The length of the CDR3 is 16 residues. The germline CDR1 and CDR2 sequences are LGHNA and YNFKEQ. V shed 1 base and J shed 6 bases, with 15 bases lying between them. The CDR3 reads CASSQGEGQGAGELFF. As DNA, the CDR3 is TGTGCCAGCAGCCAAGGTGAGGGCCAAGGAGCCGGGGAGCTGTTTTTT.

The rearrangement joins TRBV7-2 to TRBJ2-1, with 8 positions matching TRBD2. J was trimmed by 5 bases and V by 7 bases; bases with no gene match: 10. Germline V gene sequence: CDR1 SGHTA, CDR2 FQGNSA. CDR3 length equals 15 residues. The CDR3 is CASTTIGGENNEQFF. The DNA of the CDR3 is TGTGCCAGCACCACGATCGGGGGGGAAAACAATGAGCAGTTCTTC.

CDR3: CASSPARNEKLFF. The CDR3 DNA follows: TGTGCCAGCAGCCCAGCCAGGAATGAAAAACTGTTTTTT. The rearrangement joins TRBV11-3 to TRBJ1-4; no clear D. The length of the CDR3 is 13 residues. The ends were cut back, 5 bases at V and 5 bases at J, with 9 bases in the middle. From germline, CDR1 is SGHNT and CDR2 YENEEA.

The V and J genes are TRBV6-7 and TRBJ1-5; perhaps TRBD1 as D (5 bases). TRBV6-7 is noted as an ORF with a role that remains uncertain. Trimming took off 11 bases at V and 1 base at J, with 15 bases between the two ends. This CDR3 contains 14 residues. The chain's CDR3 is CAGGWAGSNQPQHF. Written as DNA, the CDR3 is TGTGCCGGGGGGTGGGCAGGGAGCAATCAGCCCCAGCATTTT.

This clone was detected a few times. The V and J genes are TRBV5-6 and TRBJ1-2, with 7 bases identical to TRBD1. Germline V CDR1 and CDR2: SGHDT, YYEEEE. The V gene end was trimmed by 2 bases and the J gene end by 2 bases; junction bases not matched to a gene: 0. The CDR3 loop spans 13 amino acids. The CDR3 sequence: CASSLQGNYGYTF. CDR3 coding DNA: TGTGCCAGCAGCTTACAGGGGAACTATGGCTACACCTTC.

This chain joins TRBV5-4 and TRBJ1-1; D may be TRBD1 (5 bases). Per germline, CDR1 SGHNT and CDR2 YYREEE (reference sequence). V was trimmed by 4 bases and J by 4 bases, leaving 20 bases between them. There are 16 residues in the CDR3. The CDR3 region is CASSALVGAGITEAFF. The CDR3 DNA follows: TGTGCCAGCAGCGCGCTTGTAGGGGCGGGGATCACTGAAGCTTTCTTT. Based on the CDR3 plus reference TRBV5-4 and TRBJ1-1, the full variable domain is ETGVTQSPTHLIKTRGQQVTLRCSSQSGHNTVSWYQQALGQGPQFIFQYYREEENGRGNFPPRFSGLQFPNYSSELNVNALELDDSALYLCASSALVGAGITEAFFGQGTRLTVV.

V gene TRBV25-1 combines with J gene TRBJ1-2; perhaps TRBD1 as D (6 bases). The CDR3 sequence is 15 residues long. Per germline, CDR1 MGHDK and CDR2 SYGVNS. Trimming removed 1 base from V and 4 bases from J, with 13 bases in between. The CDR3 region has the DNA TGTGCCAGCAGTGAATCGGGACACCTAACCTATGGCTACACCTTC. Translation gives CASSESGHLTYGYTF.

This clone has only a few counts. This chain connects TRBV7-9 to TRBJ2-5; D unclear. This CDR3 region has 13 residues. V dropped 0 bases and J dropped 3 bases, with 5 bases sitting between them. CDR1 and CDR2 from the germline V gene are SEHNR and FQNEAQ (reference sequence). CDR3 loop: CASSLAPKETQYF. CDR3 sequence (DNA): TGTGCCAGCAGCTTAGCCCCTAAAGAGACCCAGTACTTC.

The CDR3 spells CASSLSGVSEAFF. CDR3 in DNA: TGCGCCAGCAGCTTGTCAGGGGTGAGTGAAGCTTTCTTT. J is TRBJ1-1 and V is TRBV5-1; tentative D call: TRBD1 (6 bases). Per the germline V gene, CDR1 is SGHRS and CDR2 is YFSETQ. The CDR3 loop spans 13 amino acids. Trimming shortened V by 1 base and J by 7 bases, and 11 bases separated the two germline ends. The whole variable domain, filled in from reference TRBV5-1 and TRBJ1-1, reads KAGVTQTPRYLIKTRGQQVTLSCSPISGHRSVSWYQQTPGQGLQFLFEYFSETQRNKGNFPGRFSGRQFSNSRSEMNVSTLELGDSALYLCASSLSGVSEAFFGQGTRLTVV.

The chain joins TRBV10-3 to TRBJ1-5; 10 positions match TRBD1. Germline V gene data show CDR1 as ENHRY and CDR2 as SYGVKD. After removal of 0 bases from V and 3 bases from J, the junction contained 5 bases not matched to a gene. The CDR3 consists of 17 residues. CDR3 sequence reads: CAISESIGTGVNQPQHF. As DNA, the CDR3 is TGTGCCATCAGTGAGTCGATAGGGACAGGGGTCAATCAGCCCCAGCATTTT.

The chain links TRBV20-1 to TRBJ2-7, with no clear D. Germline V gene data show CDR1 as DFQATT and CDR2 as SNEGSKA (reference sequence). V was shortened by 6 bases and J by 3 bases, with 9 bases between the two germline ends. The CDR3 sequence is 11 residues long. CDR3 DNA sequence: TGCAGTGCCACAAGTCTCTACGAGCAGTACTTC. Its protein product is CSATSLYEQYF.

This clone was recorded once. This chain links TRBV28 with TRBJ2-3; D unresolved. The CDR3 is 16 amino acids. Germline assignment: CDR1 MDHEN and CDR2 SYDVKM. Trimming cost V 2 bases and J 2 bases, with 14 bases left between them. The CDR3 loop reads CASSLLGYPSTDTQYF. The DNA for the CDR3 is TGTGCCAGCAGTTTACTGGGCTACCCCTCCACAGATACGCAGTATTTT. Looking up the rest from reference TRBV28 and TRBJ2-3 gives the full variable domain: DVKVTQSSRYLVKRTGEKVFLECVQDMDHENMFWYRQDPGLGLRLIYFSYDVKMKEKGDIPEGYSVSREKKERFSLILESASTNQTSMYLCASSLLGYPSTDTQYFGPGTRLTVL.

The rearrangement joins TRBV9 to TRBJ2-3; D is ambiguous. This CDR3 spans 16 amino acids. Germline values: CDR1 SGDLS, CDR2 YYNGEE. V shed 0 bases and J shed 3 bases, with 14 bases lying between them. This CDR3 is CASSVGSSLLTDTQYF. CDR3 in DNA: TGTGCCAGCAGCGTAGGGTCAAGCCTACTTACAGATACGCAGTATTTT.

The CDR3 region has the DNA TGTGCCAGCAGCTTCCTAAAGCGGGAGGCGGCCACCGGGGAGCTGTTTTTT. This codes for CASSFLKREAATGELFF. The V and J genes are TRBV7-9 and TRBJ2-2, with 9 nucleotides matching TRBD2. With 3 bases clipped from V and 4 bases from J, the junction kept 9 bases outside the gene matches. The CDR3 is made up of 17 amino acids. Germline CDR1 reads SEHNR; CDR2 reads FQNEAQ (reference sequence).

The genes are TRBV5-1 and TRBJ2-3, with 9 nucleotides matching TRBD2. J gave up 2 bases and V 4 bases, and 8 bases lay outside the gene matches. CDR3 length: 16 amino acids. Germline CDR1 is SGHRS and CDR2 is YFSETQ. CDR3 in amino acids: CASSPKRLAATDTQYF. The DNA for the CDR3 is TGCGCCAGCAGCCCAAAGCGACTAGCGGCCACAGATACGCAGTATTTT.

This sequence joins TRBV5-6 and TRBJ1-5, with TRBD1 matching over 7 bases. Trimming took 1 base from V and 2 from J; bases not matched to a gene: 6. Germline lookup yields CDR1 SGHDT and CDR2 YYEEEE. CDR3 length equals 16 residues. The CDR3 region is CASSLQLTGGNQPQHF. The CDR3, as DNA: TGTGCCAGCAGCTTGCAACTTACAGGGGGCAATCAGCCCCAGCATTTT. The complete variable domain, with remaining parts taken from reference TRBV5-6 and TRBJ1-5, reads DAGVTQSPTHLIKTRGQQVTLRCSPKSGHDTVSWYQQALGQGPQFIFQYYEEEERQRGNFPDRFSGHQFPNYSSELNVNALLLGDSALYLCASSLQLTGGNQPQHFGDGTRLSIL.

The chain joins TRBV7-9 to TRBJ1-2, with 8 bases matching TRBD1. J gave up 1 base and V 5 bases, and 9 bases lay outside the gene matches. CDR3 length: 16 amino acids. Germline V CDR1 and CDR2: SEHNR, FQNEAQ (reference sequence). The CDR3 bases are TGTGCCAGCAGCCCGAGACAGGGGCCCTTTAACTATGGCTACACCTTC. Amino acid sequence: CASSPRQGPFNYGYTF.

The chain carries TRBV2 and TRBJ2-7; TRBD2 aligns across 14 bases. CDR1 is SNHLY, CDR2 FYNNEI, per germline. J gave up 6 bases and V 6 bases, and 7 bases lay outside the gene matches. The CDR3 runs 15 residues. CDR3 sequence reads: CASRLTSGRASEQYF. CDR3 DNA sequence: TGTGCCAGCAGGTTGACTAGCGGGAGGGCGAGCGAGCAGTACTTC.

The chain combines TRBV9 with TRBJ1-6, with 9 bases lining up with TRBD1. Losses at the gene ends were 4 bases for V and 9 bases for J; bases not matched to a gene: 11. The germline V gene has CDR1 SGDLS and CDR2 YYNGEE. CDR3 size: 16 residues. CDR3 sequence (DNA): TGTGCCAGCAGCCCTCAGGACAGGGGCCTAGCTTCACCCCTCCACTTT. Amino acid sequence: CASSPQDRGLASPLHF.

V is TRBV6-6 and J is TRBJ1-2; D call uncertain. With 8 bases removed from V and 0 bases from J, the gap between germline ends came to 13 bases. The length of the CDR3 is 14 residues. Looked up from germline, CDR1 is MNHNY and CDR2 is SVGAGI (reference sequence). The CDR3 region has the DNA TGTGCCAGCCGGCGGAAGTTAGCTAACTATGGCTACACCTTC. Amino acids: CASRRKLANYGYTF.

This chain links TRBV5-6 with TRBJ1-4; TRBD1 matches at 9 bases. In germline, CDR1 is SGHDT, CDR2 YYEEEE. The CDR3 length is 14 residues. Germline trimming cut 4 bases from V and 8 bases from J; bases unmatched to any gene: 6. The DNA for the CDR3 is TGTGCCAGCAGCCCGGGACAGGGAGAGGAAAAACTGTTTTTT. It is translated as CASSPGQGEEKLFF.

V is TRBV2 and J is TRBJ2-3, with 7 bases fitting TRBD2. The CDR3 loop spans 17 amino acids. CDR1 and CDR2 (germline): SNHLY, FYNNEI. Unmatched junction bases numbered 14, after V lost 7 bases and J lost 1 base. The CDR3 bases are TGTGCCAGCACGCCGAGCCCCGAGCGGGACGGCACAGATACGCAGTATTTT. Its translation is CASTPSPERDGTDTQYF.

The chain combines TRBV7-3 with TRBJ2-7; 10 bases are a match to TRBD2. Unmatched junction bases numbered 6, after V lost 4 bases and J lost 3 bases. The CDR3 is 15 residues long. Germline V gene data show CDR1 as SGHTA and CDR2 as FQGTGA. CDR3 loop: CASSSSGGRYYEQYF. DNA for the CDR3: TGTGCCAGCAGCTCTAGCGGGGGCCGATACTACGAGCAGTACTTC.

The genes are TRBV14 and TRBJ2-5; D ambiguous. The germline gives CDR1 SGHDN, CDR2 FVKESK. Trimming stripped 3 bases from V and 5 bases from J, with 7 bases between. This CDR3 is 12 amino acids long. Here the CDR3 reads CASSHGYETQYF. The CDR3 DNA is TGTGCCAGCAGCCACGGTTACGAGACCCAGTACTTC.

This clone was picked up a small number of times. The chain is built from TRBV29-1 and TRBJ1-1, with 8 bases lining up with TRBD1. Germline V CDR1 and CDR2: SQVTM, ANQGSEA. The J segment lost 3 bases and the V segment lost 7 bases, leaving 7 bases of the junction unmatched. The CDR3 sequence is 13 residues long. The CDR3: CSGETGEHTEAFF. The CDR3 DNA sequence: TGCAGCGGGGAGACAGGGGAGCACACTGAAGCTTTCTTT.

The chain employs TRBV7-2 and TRBJ2-7, with D perhaps matching TRBD1 (5 bases). The CDR3 contains 18 residues. Germline lookup yields CDR1 SGHTA and CDR2 FQGNSA. Trimming pared 5 bases from V and 4 bases from J, leaving 27 bases between. This CDR3 reads CASSPIGTGQILCYEQYF. Here the CDR3 DNA reads TGTGCCAGCAGCCCCATTGGAACAGGCCAGATTTTGTGTTACGAGCAGTACTTC.

The V call is TRBV5-1, the J call TRBJ1-1; no reliable D call. The CDR3 totals 14 residues. Trimming shortened V by 4 bases and J by 2 bases, and 12 bases separated the two germline ends. Germline V gene data show CDR1 as SGHRS and CDR2 as YFSETQ. CDR3 nucleotide sequence: TGCGCCAGCAGCGAGGGATGGGGAAACACTGAAGCTTTCTTT. Protein: CASSEGWGNTEAFF. The variable domain in full, completed from reference TRBV5-1 and TRBJ1-1, reads KAGVTQTPRYLIKTRGQQVTLSCSPISGHRSVSWYQQTPGQGLQFLFEYFSETQRNKGNFPGRFSGRQFSNSRSEMNVSTLELGDSALYLCASSEGWGNTEAFFGQGTRLTVV.